These T cell receptor beta chains were read from a single sample in a study of blood T cell repertoires in COVID-19. TCRdb's copy holds only in-frame clones and misses some; the assay was immunoSEQ multiplex PCR. The sample carries about 400,000 clones, nearly 90% recorded once. Material for sequencing was PBMCs or T cells enriched from blood (not recorded which). The source is a woman in her 30s who had recovered from COVID-19. CDR3s include the opening cysteine and the closing phenylalanine or tryptophan. The D gene is left open where the match is weak. Size is omitted from some rows. Given values are once, few, many or a class for expanded clones.

TRBJ1-4	TRBV2	.	.	CASSEAAGHKLFF	TGTGCCAGCAGTGAAGCGGCAGGACACAAACTGTTTTTT
TRBJ1-2	TRBV25-1	.	TRBD1	CASSVTGGYGYTF	TGTGCCAGCAGTGTTACAGGGGGCTATGGCTACACCTTC
TRBJ2-1	TRBV6-6	.	TRBD1	CASSPGQVGTRSYNEQFF	TGTGCCAGCAGTCCGGGACAGGTCGGTACCAGATCCTACAATGAGCAGTTCTTC
TRBJ1-3	TRBV30	.	TRBD1	CAWSGKSPGTGIGNTIYF	TGTGCCTGGAGTGGTAAAAGTCCCGGGACAGGGATAGGAAACACCATATATTTT
TRBJ2-5	TRBV5-6	.	.	CASSSQETQYF	TGTGCCAGCTCGTCTCAAGAGACCCAGTACTTC
TRBJ2-7	TRBV6-5	.	.	CASTKLTVYEQYF	TGTGCCAGCACAAAGCTTACGGTCTACGAGCAGTACTTC
TRBJ2-7	TRBV21-1	.	.	CASTRDGGNEQYF	TGTGCCAGCACCCGGGACGGGGGAAACGAGCAGTACTTC
TRBJ1-1	TRBV10-3	.	.	CAISVQIMNTEAFF	TGTGCCATCAGTGTGCAGATCATGAACACTGAAGCTTTCTTT
TRBJ1-5	TRBV20-1	.	.	CSASFMAGGPIMSQHF	TGCAGTGCTAGTTTTATGGCCGGCGGGCCGATAATGTCCCAGCATTTT
TRBJ2-3	TRBV5-4	.	TRBD2	CASSLDGERGGPAQYF	TGTGCCAGCAGCTTGGATGGGGAGCGGGGGGGCCCCGCGCAGTATTTT
TRBJ1-3	TRBV18	.	.	CASKGTNSGNTIYF	TGTGCCAGCAAAGGGACAAACTCTGGAAACACCATATATTTT
TRBJ2-3	TRBV5-1	.	.	CASSLGLGTTDTQYF	TGCGCCAGCAGCTTGGGACTAGGAACCACAGATACGCAGTATTTT
TRBJ1-1	TRBV12-3/TRBV12-4	once	.	CASSFGLEAFF	TGTGCCAGCAGTTTCGGACTGGAAGCTTTCTTT
TRBJ2-1	TRBV24-1	once	TRBD2	CATSGRGLTHNEQFF	TGTGCCACCAGTGGTAGGGGACTAACTCACAATGAGCAGTTCTTC
TRBJ1-6	TRBV2	.	TRBD1	CASSGVGQPNFLHF	TGTGCCAGCAGTGGGGTGGGACAGCCGAATTTCCTCCACTTT
TRBJ2-5	TRBV6-2/TRBV6-3	.	TRBD1	CASSPPGQGQETQYF	TGTGCCAGCAGCCCACCGGGACAGGGACAAGAGACCCAGTACTTC
TRBJ2-2	TRBV7-9	.	.	CASSSPSQGIDTGELFF	TGTGCCAGCAGCTCCCCCTCCCAGGGAATCGACACCGGGGAGCTGTTTTTT
TRBJ2-3	TRBV3-1/TRBV3-2	.	TRBD1	CASSQDRTGTQYF	TGTGCCAGCAGCCAAGATCGGACAGGAACGCAGTATTTT
TRBJ2-2	TRBV7-3	.	TRBD1	CASSQTGGGTGELFF	TGTGCCAGCAGCCAAACAGGGGGCGGAACCGGGGAGCTGTTTTTT
TRBJ1-1	TRBV2	.	.	CASSVRGFLAFF	TGTGCCAGCAGTGTTCGAGGGTTCTTGGCTTTCTTT
TRBJ2-3	TRBV11-1	.	.	CASSSTTRTDTQYF	TGTGCCAGCAGCTCGACTACCCGCACAGATACGCAGTATTTT
TRBJ1-1	TRBV6-5	.	.	CASSFSGGFGTEAFF	TGTGCCAGCAGTTTTTCAGGAGGGTTTGGCACTGAAGCTTTCTTT
TRBJ1-1	TRBV15	.	TRBD1	CATSRDLQGRSTEAFF	TGTGCCACCAGCAGAGATCTACAGGGGAGATCCACTGAAGCTTTCTTT
TRBJ1-5	TRBV18	.	TRBD1	CASSPRQGNQPQHF	TGTGCCAGCTCACCGCGACAGGGGAATCAGCCCCAGCATTTT
TRBJ1-1	TRBV21-1	.	.	CASSKGGDGGYTEAFF	TGTGCCAGCAGCAAAGGGGGGGACGGCGGATACACTGAAGCTTTCTTT
TRBJ2-1	TRBV20-1	.	TRBD2	CSASPTGTSGSRQFF	TGCAGTGCTAGTCCTACCGGGACTAGCGGGAGTAGACAGTTCTTC
TRBJ2-1	TRBV4-1	.	TRBD1	CASSQTVPGQGPVDNEQFF	TGCGCCAGCAGCCAAACGGTCCCGGGACAGGGCCCCGTGGACAATGAGCAGTTCTTC
TRBJ2-5	TRBV7-7	.	.	CASSLVGGREETQYF	TGTGCCAGCAGCTTAGTGGGGGGTAGGGAAGAGACCCAGTACTTC
TRBJ1-6	TRBV29-1	few	.	CSVDTGADLYNSPLHF	TGCAGCGTTGATACGGGAGCAGACCTCTATAATTCACCCCTCCACTTT
TRBJ1-6	TRBV19	.	.	CASTGIGYSPLHF	TGTGCCAGTACAGGGATCGGATATTCACCCCTCCACTTT